The 3 T cell receptor beta chains presented below share a single source sample, sequenced in a study of cytotoxic CD8 clonotypes in ibrutinib-treated CLL. Some clones are missing from TCRdb's copy, which holds only in-frame ones; the method was immunoSEQ multiplex PCR. The sample records 110,000 to 150,000 clones, about 70% being singletons. The starting material was PBMCs, obtained after 24 months of ibrutinib treatment. Receptors originate from a human donor with chronic lymphocytic leukemia.

V gene TRBV6-1 combines with J gene TRBJ1-4, with a possible D match to TRBD1 (5 bases). The V gene's germline CDR1 is MNHNS and CDR2 SASEGT. V lost 6 bases, J lost 0 bases, and 8 bases lay in between. The CDR3 sequence is 14 residues long. CDR3 DNA sequence: TGTGCCAGCAGGGGACTGCCAACTAATGAAAAACTGTTTTTT. This translates into CASRGLPTNEKLFF.

This clone was seen repeatedly, ten times or more. The V call is TRBV28, the J call TRBJ2-1; the D call may be TRBD1 or TRBD2 (5 bases each). There are 15 residues in the CDR3. Per germline, CDR1 MDHEN and CDR2 SYDVKM. V was cut by 10 bases and J by 3 bases, with 19 bases left in between. CDR3: CATYEGTENYNEQFF. CDR3 sequence (DNA): TGTGCCACCTACGAAGGGACGGAGAACTACAATGAGCAGTTCTTC.

The J gene is TRBJ2-5, the V gene TRBV6-1; tentative D call: TRBD1 (6 bases). Germline lookup yields CDR1 MNHNS and CDR2 SASEGT. The CDR3 is made up of 16 amino acids. Deletions cut 3 bases from V and 0 bases from J, with 14 bases between. CDR3 in amino acids: CASSDWTVYYQETQYF. CDR3 DNA: TGTGCCAGCAGTGATTGGACAGTCTACTACCAAGAGACCCAGTACTTC.